This T cell receptor (beta chain) appears in the sequencing data of a study of blood T cell repertoires in COVID-19. Across the whole study: From T cells, B-cell-depleted T cells, or PBMCs came the material, which was cDNA or gDNA.

CDR1 is MDHEN and CDR2 is SYDVKM in the germline V gene. V shed 6 bases, J shed 6 bases, and the junction held 9 bases outside the gene matches. The CDR3 extends over 16 amino acids. Generated by immunoSEQ multiplex PCR, the TCRdb table keeps only in-frame clones and is missing some. The data contain 400,000 to 500,000 clones, approximately 90% of them singletons. The V call is TRBV28, the J call TRBJ2-1; 12 bases map to TRBD2. Sequenced input: PBMCs or T cells enriched from blood (not recorded which). The sequence was collected from a woman in her late teens or twenties who had been exposed to COVID-19. The CDR3 protein is CASSPRLAGGGNEQFF. CDR3 nucleotides: TGTGCCAGCAGCCCCCGTCTAGCGGGAGGGGGCAATGAGCAGTTCTTC.